These 8 T cell receptor beta chains were all obtained from the same sample, sequenced in a study of identical twins. TCRdb independently ran MiXCR on the 5' RACE reads; one entry per CDR3 protein. The sample shows approximately 470,000 distinct CDR3 sequences, 14% of them seen only once. These data also featured in a second study, about yellow fever vaccine responses in identical twins.

The sample was CD4+ T cells sorted from blood. Every receptor here comes from a woman between 18 and 30 years old in good health.

This clonotype was observed a few times. The chain carries TRBV12-3 or TRBV12-4 and TRBJ2-1, with D hard to call. The CDR3 is 14 amino acids. V gave up 5 bases and J gave up 8 bases, with 16 bases separating them. This chain's CDR3 is CASSLGMPPDEQFF. For the CDR3, the DNA is TGTGCCAGCAGTCTAGGGATGCCTCCGGATGAGCAGTTCTTC.

The sample holds a few counts of this clonotype. The chain employs TRBV10-3 and TRBJ2-5, with a possible D match to TRBD2 (7 bases). V dropped 2 bases and J dropped 5 bases, with 15 bases sitting between them. This CDR3 contains 15 residues. CDR1 ENHRY and CDR2 SYGVKD come from the germline V gene. For the CDR3, the DNA is TGTGCCATCAGTGAGACCGGACTAGGGGGGGAGACCCAGTACTTC. This codes for CAISETGLGGETQYF.

This clonotype was picked up a small number of times. This sequence joins TRBV24-1 and TRBJ2-1; the D call may be TRBD1 or TRBD2 (5 bases each). This CDR3 comprises 20 residues. In germline, CDR1 is KGHDR, CDR2 SFDVKD. Trimming took 4 bases from V and 0 from J, leaving 24 bases between them. The CDR3 reads CATSERGQWGRTSSYNEQFF. In nucleotides, the CDR3 is TGTGCCACCAGTGAACGTGGCCAGTGGGGGAGAACAAGCTCCTACAATGAGCAGTTCTTC.

This clonotype was counted many times. CDR3 DNA: TGCGCCAGCAGCTTGGAATACACCGGGGAGCTGTTTTTT. Translation gives CASSLEYTGELFF. This chain joins TRBV5-1 and TRBJ2-2; D not certain. The V and J ends lost 0 bases and 3 bases respectively, with 3 bases between them. Germline V gene data show CDR1 as SGHRS and CDR2 as YFSETQ. The CDR3 totals 13 residues.

This clonotype came up a few times. The CDR3 protein is CASSYRDRTYEQYF. The DNA of the CDR3 is TGTGCCAGCAGTTACAGGGACAGGACCTACGAGCAGTACTTC. The rearrangement links TRBV6-5 to TRBJ2-7; TRBD1 agrees at 8 bases. V dropped 2 bases and J dropped 2; count of bases not matched to a gene: 2. CDR3 length equals 14 residues. Germline V gene data show CDR1 as MNHEY and CDR2 as SVGAGI.

This clonotype turned up a few times. The rearrangement links TRBV7-9 to TRBJ2-7, with 9 bases that match TRBD2. The germline CDR1 and CDR2 sequences are SEHNR and FQNEAQ (reference sequence). The V gene end was trimmed by 5 bases and the J gene end by 2 bases; junction bases not matched to a gene: 4. The CDR3 is made up of 14 amino acids. In nucleotides, the CDR3 is TGTGCCAGCAGCCATAGCGGGGGAGCCTACGAGCAGTACTTC. Amino acid sequence: CASSHSGGAYEQYF.

The sample holds a few counts of this clonotype. This chain links TRBV12-3 or TRBV12-4 with TRBJ2-3; the match to TRBD1 covers 8 bases. The trim removed 6 bases at V and 2 bases at J, leaving 7 bases unmatched. The CDR3 contains 15 residues. The CDR3 region is CASRIPGQVTDTQYF. DNA for the CDR3: TGTGCCAGCAGAATACCGGGACAGGTCACAGATACGCAGTATTTT.

This clonotype was found a few times. The chain joins TRBV28 to TRBJ2-7; D remains unclear. CDR1 is MDHEN and CDR2 is SYDVKM in the germline V gene. Trimming left V 4 bases short and J 7 bases short, with 14 bases between. The CDR3 is 13 amino acids. The CDR3 spells CASSSNNPREQYF. The DNA of the CDR3 is TGTGCCAGCAGTTCAAACAACCCTAGGGAGCAGTACTTC.